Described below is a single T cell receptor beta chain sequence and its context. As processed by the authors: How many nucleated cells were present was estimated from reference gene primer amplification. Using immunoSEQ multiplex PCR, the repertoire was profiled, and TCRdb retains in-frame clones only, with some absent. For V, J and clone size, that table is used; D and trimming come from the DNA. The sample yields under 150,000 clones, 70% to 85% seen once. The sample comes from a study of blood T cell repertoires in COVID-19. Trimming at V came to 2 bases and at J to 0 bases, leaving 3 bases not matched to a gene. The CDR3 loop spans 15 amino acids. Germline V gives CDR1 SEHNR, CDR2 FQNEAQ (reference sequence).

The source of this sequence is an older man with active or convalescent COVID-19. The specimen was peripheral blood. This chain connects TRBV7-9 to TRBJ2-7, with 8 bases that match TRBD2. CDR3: CASSLRGGPSYEQYF. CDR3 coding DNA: TGTGCCAGCAGCTTACGGGGGGGCCCCTCCTACGAGCAGTACTTC.